Following are 28 T cell receptor beta chains from one sample sequenced in a study of blood T cells in healthy people across ages. The use of a sample-barcoded 5' primer and a J-beta primer mix characterized a second PCR of roughly 7 to 11 cycles. MiXCR, applied by TCRdb to the 5' RACE reads, yields one record per CDR3 protein. The top ten hold approximately 14% of the sample, which has around 1,000,000 distinct CDR3 sequences, 35% to 40% seen once. Material for sequencing was blood. The receptors here all came from a man aged 18 to 30 in good health.

This clonotype was detected only a few times. The chain carries TRBV20-1 and TRBJ1-2; TRBD1 agrees at 7 bases. Per the germline V gene, CDR1 is DFQATT and CDR2 is SNEGSKA (reference sequence). J lost 7 bases, V lost 6 bases, and 11 bases had no gene match. This CDR3 is 13 amino acids long. The CDR3 reads CSADNTGVAGYTF. The CDR3 DNA sequence: TGCAGTGCCGACAATACAGGGGTGGCTGGCTACACCTTC.

The rearrangement links TRBV12-3 or TRBV12-4 to TRBJ2-2, with a tentative D call TRBD2 (6 bases). This CDR3 has 16 residues. V lost 3 bases to trimming and J lost 1 base, with 12 bases between them. The CDR3 protein is CASSFSREQNTGELFF. The CDR3 DNA is TGTGCCAGCAGTTTCTCGCGGGAACAGAACACCGGGGAGCTGTTTTTT.

A few counts support this clonotype. V gene TRBV5-1 combines with J gene TRBJ1-1; TRBD1 matches at 7 bases. Germline values: CDR1 SGHRS, CDR2 YFSETQ. J lost 2 bases, V lost 3 bases, and 4 bases had no gene match. The CDR3 sequence is 14 residues long. CDR3 bases: TGCGCCAGCAGCTGGGACAGAGTTAACACTGAAGCTTTCTTT. Protein product: CASSWDRVNTEAFF.

This clonotype was detected once. The chain is built from TRBV20-1 and TRBJ1-1; D ambiguous. The length of the CDR3 is 13 residues. The germline gives CDR1 DFQATT, CDR2 SNEGSKA (reference sequence). V gave up 6 bases and J gave up 5 bases, with 16 bases separating them. The CDR3 DNA is TGCAGTGCCGCCGACGGAGTGGGGACTGAAGCTTTCTTT. As protein: CSAADGVGTEAFF.

This clonotype has a count of ten or more. The chain links TRBV4-3 to TRBJ2-3, with D hard to call. The CDR3 is 15 amino acids. CDR1 and CDR2 (germline): LGHNA, YSLEER. V lost 0 bases and J 4 bases, leaving 11 bases between the germline ends. CDR3 sequence: CASSQDQAAPDTQYF. The CDR3 bases are TGCGCCAGCAGCCAAGATCAAGCCGCGCCAGATACGCAGTATTTT.

This rearrangement joins TRBV20-1 to TRBJ1-6, with a possible D match to TRBD1 (5 bases). The CDR3 spans 18 residues. V dropped 6 bases and J dropped 1 base, with 22 bases sitting between them. The germline V gene has CDR1 DFQATT and CDR2 SNEGSKA (reference sequence). The CDR3 loop is CSADSEGTFGSYNSPLHF. DNA of the CDR3: TGCAGTGCCGATTCAGAAGGGACCTTTGGGTCCTATAATTCACCCCTCCACTTT.

The chain carries TRBV28 and TRBJ1-2; D not certain. The CDR3 sequence is 14 residues long. The V and J ends lost 3 bases and 5 bases respectively, with 13 bases between them. Looked up from germline, CDR1 is MDHEN and CDR2 is SYDVKM. Here the CDR3 reads CASSFVGRGYGYTF. The DNA for the CDR3 is TGTGCCAGCAGTTTTGTAGGCCGGGGTTATGGCTACACCTTC.

This clonotype showed up just a few times. The chain employs TRBV10-3 and TRBJ2-1, with unresolved D. The germline V gene encodes CDR1 ENHRY and CDR2 SYGVKD. This CDR3 is built from 14 residues. V shed 3 bases and J shed 5 bases, with 11 bases lying between them. This CDR3 is CAISDLTTHNEQFF. CDR3 DNA sequence: TGTGCCATCAGTGATCTCACGACTCACAATGAGCAGTTCTTC.

This clonotype came up a few times. The chain joins TRBV6-1 to TRBJ1-6, with D maybe TRBD1 (5 bases). CDR1 is MNHNS, CDR2 SASEGT, per germline. Trimming left V 5 bases short and J 1 base short, with 12 bases between. There are 16 residues in the CDR3. Written as DNA, the CDR3 is TGTGCCAGCAGTAAAGGGGAAGGGTCCTATAATTCACCCCTCCACTTT. Amino acid sequence: CASSKGEGSYNSPLHF.

The table lists this clonotype with a few counts. The chain is built from TRBV20-1 and TRBJ2-7; maybe TRBD2 (5 bases). The germline V gene has CDR1 DFQATT and CDR2 SNEGSKA (reference sequence). The CDR3 is 15 amino acids. V was cut by 1 base and J by 1 base, with 14 bases left in between. The CDR3 DNA follows: TGCAGTGCTAGAGGTTCAGCGGCCAATTCCTACGAGCAGTACTTC. Translation gives CSARGSAANSYEQYF.

This clonotype was seen more than once but under ten times. This rearrangement joins TRBV16 to TRBJ1-5; 7 bases fit TRBD1. The CDR3 is made up of 19 amino acids. Germline CDR1 KGHSY, CDR2 FQNENV. V shed 0 bases, J shed 5 bases, and the junction held 16 bases outside the gene matches. CDR3 amino acids: CASSQSLVITGVLDQPQHF. The CDR3 nucleotides are TGTGCCAGCAGCCAATCTTTGGTAATCACAGGGGTTCTCGATCAGCCCCAGCATTTT.

This clonotype has only a few counts. The V gene is TRBV20-1, the J gene TRBJ2-3; 9 positions agree with TRBD1. Germline V CDR1 and CDR2: DFQATT, SNEGSKA (reference sequence). CDR3 size: 12 residues. Unmatched junction bases numbered 4, after V lost 8 bases and J lost 4 bases. For the CDR3, the DNA is TGCAGTTGGGGACAGGGCGCAGATACGCAGTATTTT. It encodes CSWGQGADTQYF.

J is TRBJ2-5 and V is TRBV10-3; 8 nucleotides agree with TRBD1. The ends lost 10 bases at V and 1 base at J; junction bases unmatched: 14. Germline V gene sequence: CDR1 ENHRY, CDR2 SYGVKD. The CDR3 totals 16 residues. CDR3 nucleotides: TGTGCCACCAAGCCAGTCTGGACAGGGAGCCAAGAGACCCAGTACTTC. Amino acid sequence: CATKPVWTGSQETQYF.

This sequence joins TRBV18 and TRBJ2-3, with a tentative D call TRBD1 (5 bases). This CDR3 comprises 14 residues. V was clipped by 4 bases and J by 14 bases, with 22 bases between them. Germline V gene lookup returns CDR1 KGHSH and CDR2 LQKENI. The CDR3 DNA sequence: TGTGCCAGCTCACAAACCCTCGGGCAGGGTGACACGTATTTT. Protein sequence: CASSQTLGQGDTYF.

The V gene is TRBV27, the J gene TRBJ2-7; TRBD1 agrees at 7 bases. The CDR3 is made up of 14 amino acids. After removal of 1 base from V and 3 bases from J, the junction contained 3 bases not matched to a gene. Germline CDR1 is MNHEY and CDR2 is SMNVEV (reference sequence). The CDR3 spells CASSLLTGDYEQYF. CDR3 DNA sequence: TGTGCCAGCAGTTTATTAACAGGGGACTACGAGCAGTACTTC.

The V gene is TRBV20-1, the J gene TRBJ2-2; the D is unclear. Trimming shortened V by 0 bases and J by 5 bases, and 7 bases separated the two germline ends. CDR3 size: 13 residues. The germline CDR1 and CDR2 sequences are DFQATT and SNEGSKA (reference sequence). This CDR3 is CSARDPVTGELFF. The CDR3, as DNA: TGCAGTGCTAGAGATCCGGTGACCGGGGAGCTGTTTTTT.

This clonotype came up a few times. The chain recombines TRBV11-2 with TRBJ2-3, with 9 bases lining up with TRBD2. CDR1 and CDR2 (germline): SGHAT, FQNNGV. J was trimmed by 6 bases and V by 8 bases; bases with no gene match: 18. The CDR3 length is 17 residues. The CDR3 sequence is CASRLRGSGGPTDTQYF. In DNA form, the CDR3 reads TGTGCCAGCCGACTACGAGGGAGCGGGGGGCCCACGGATACGCAGTATTTT.

The gene calls are TRBV2 and TRBJ1-4; possible D gene TRBD1, 5 bases. The germline V gene has CDR1 SNHLY and CDR2 FYNNEI. The CDR3 sequence is 13 residues long. V was shortened by 5 bases and J by 2 bases, with 6 bases between the two germline ends. This chain's CDR3 is CASSWGTNEKLFF. The CDR3 DNA reads as TGTGCCAGCAGTTGGGGGACTAATGAAAAACTGTTTTTT.

The rearrangement joins TRBV3-1 to TRBJ2-2; 10 nucleotides match TRBD2. Trimming removed 4 bases from V and 2 bases from J; junction bases left unmatched: 4. The CDR3 spans 16 residues. Germline lookup yields CDR1 LGHDT and CDR2 YNNKEL (reference sequence). CDR3 DNA: TGTGCCAGCAGCCCAACTAGCGGGGTTAACACCGGGGAGCTGTTTTTT. Its protein is CASSPTSGVNTGELFF. The full variable domain, with the rest looked up from reference TRBV3-1 and TRBJ2-2, is DTAVSQTPKYLVTQMGNDKSIKCEQNLGHDTMYWYKQDSKKFLKIMFSYNNKELIINETVPNRFSPKSPDKAHLNLHINSLELGDSAVYFCASSPTSGVNTGELFFGEGSRLTVL.

The chain joins TRBV2 to TRBJ2-3; possibly TRBD2 for D (6 bases). CDR3 length equals 15 residues. Trimming removed 2 bases at V and 6 bases at J, with 15 bases between. Germline CDR1 reads SNHLY; CDR2 reads FYNNEI. In nucleotides, the CDR3 is TGTGCCAGCAGTGAATCGTGGGGGGTCCCTGATACGCAGTATTTT. Translated: CASSESWGVPDTQYF.

The chain has TRBV4-1 and TRBJ2-5, with unresolved D. This CDR3 region has 13 residues. The V gene's germline CDR1 is MGHRA and CDR2 YSYEKL. Trimming took 0 bases from V and 5 from J, leaving 7 bases between them. The CDR3 reads CASSQELWETQYF. The CDR3, as DNA: TGCGCCAGCAGCCAAGAGCTTTGGGAGACCCAGTACTTC.

The V and J genes are TRBV20-1 and TRBJ1-1; maybe TRBD1 (5 bases). The CDR3 is 13 amino acids. Germline-derived CDR1 and CDR2 are DFQATT and SNEGSKA (reference sequence). V was shortened by 6 bases and J by 1 base, with 12 bases between the two germline ends. CDR3 in amino acids: CSATAGGNTEAFF. The CDR3 DNA sequence: TGCAGTGCAACCGCTGGGGGGAACACTGAAGCTTTCTTT.

This chain connects TRBV7-2 to TRBJ2-1; 7 positions agree with TRBD1. Germline V lookup: CDR1 SGHTA, CDR2 FQGNSA. This CDR3 has 15 amino acids. Unmatched junction bases numbered 2, after V lost 3 bases and J lost 0 bases. The CDR3 here is CASSFHRGSYNEQFF. The CDR3 nucleotides read TGTGCCAGCAGCTTCCACAGGGGCTCCTACAATGAGCAGTTCTTC.

The chain is built from TRBV20-1 and TRBJ2-5; 15 nucleotides match TRBD2. With V trimmed by 0 bases and J by 3 bases, 8 bases remained unmatched. This CDR3 is 18 amino acids long. Germline V gene sequence: CDR1 DFQATT, CDR2 SNEGSKA (reference sequence). This CDR3 reads CSAREGGTSGGLKETQYF. CDR3 bases: TGCAGTGCTAGAGAGGGTGGGACTAGCGGGGGGCTAAAAGAGACCCAGTACTTC.

The rearrangement joins TRBV4-1 to TRBJ2-5; a possible D gene is TRBD1 (6 bases). The CDR3 runs to 14 residues. Germline lookup yields CDR1 MGHRA and CDR2 YSYEKL. V lost 1 base to trimming and J lost 11 bases, with 17 bases between them. CDR3 loop: CASSQGDIYNEQYF. Written as DNA, the CDR3 is TGCGCCAGCAGCCAAGGGGACATTTACAATGAGCAGTACTTC.

The V call is TRBV6-2 or TRBV6-3, the J call TRBJ1-2; D is unresolved. The CDR3 is 13 amino acids. In germline, CDR1 is MNHEY, CDR2 SVGEGT. V shed 8 bases and J shed 4 bases, with 14 bases lying between them. The CDR3 DNA follows: TGTGCCAGCCCCACGCGGCTCTTCTATGGCTACACCTTC. As protein: CASPTRLFYGYTF.

This clonotype was detected only a few times. The CDR3 spells CATLGLAGTTDTQYF. In DNA, the CDR3 is TGTGCCACTTTAGGACTAGCGGGGACCACAGATACGCAGTATTTT. The chain uses TRBV6-1 and TRBJ2-3; 12 bases agree with TRBD2. With V trimmed by 10 bases and J by 2 bases, 7 bases remained unmatched. The length of the CDR3 is 15 residues. Germline CDR1 is MNHNS and CDR2 is SASEGT.

The CDR3 loop is CASSLGRDRDGYTF. In nucleotides, the CDR3 is TGTGCCAGCAGCTTAGGGCGGGACAGGGATGGCTACACCTTC. The gene calls are TRBV11-2 and TRBJ1-2; 9 bases fit TRBD1. The ends lost 1 base at V and 6 bases at J; junction bases unmatched: 3. The CDR3 runs 14 residues. Germline V lookup: CDR1 SGHAT, CDR2 FQNNGV.